This T cell receptor beta chain originates from a study of blood T cell repertoires in COVID-19. Germline V gene data show CDR1 as GTSNPN and CDR2 as SVGIG (reference sequence). V gave up 2 bases and J gave up 3 bases, with 7 bases separating them. This CDR3 region has 12 residues. Here immunoSEQ multiplex PCR was the method, and the copy in TCRdb shows in-frame clones only, minus some. The sample has about 49,000 clones; about 88% are singletons. The receptor was derived from a middle-aged man with active COVID-19. The chain is built from TRBV30 and TRBJ1-2; weak D call: TRBD1 (5 bases). Sequencing was carried out using peripheral blood. The CDR3 DNA reads TGTGCCTGGAGTCTAGGGGACTATGGCTACACCTTC. As protein: CAWSLGDYGYTF.